The rows below give T cell receptor beta chains drawn from one sample of a study of blood T cell repertoires in COVID-19. TCRdb keeps only in-frame clones here, not all; method: immunoSEQ multiplex PCR. The sample lists under 450,000 clones; 70% to 90% were seen once. Sequences were obtained from peripheral blood. These receptors were collected from a woman in her fifties or sixties with COVID-19, enrolled during active disease. CDR3s include the opening cysteine and the closing phenylalanine or tryptophan. D genes are given only for firm matches. Clone size, where shown, is once, few, many, or a class for clones that have expanded.

-	TRBV13	TRBD1	20	TRBJ2-7	TGTGCCAGCAGCCCTAGGCCGGGGACAGGGTTTCTTACCGCGAACTACGAGCAGTACTTC	CASSPRPGTGFLTANYEQYF
-	TRBV5-1	-	18	TRBJ1-1	TGCGCCAGCAGCCCCCCCGTGTCAGGGGCGCTCGGTGGCACTGAAGCTTTCTTT	CASSPPVSGALGGTEAFF
-	TRBV25-1	-	14	TRBJ2-3	TGTGCCAGCAGTGAATGGCAGGGAACAGATACGCAGTATTTT	CASSEWQGTDTQYF
-	TRBV11-2	-	15	TRBJ2-1	TGTGCCAGCAGCTTCCAACTAGTTGCCTACAATGAGCAGTTCTTC	CASSFQLVAYNEQFF
-	TRBV9	-	14	TRBJ1-4	TGTGCCAGCAGCGTACAGGGGTTAAATGAAAAACTGTTTTTT	CASSVQGLNEKLFF
-	TRBV10-3	-	14	TRBJ2-7	TGTGCCATCAGTGCCCTACAGGGTAGGGGAGAGCAGTACTTC	CAISALQGRGEQYF
-	TRBV5-4	-	13	TRBJ1-2	TGTGCCAGCAGCTCTGGGGGGGACTATGGCTACACCTTC	CASSSGGDYGYTF
-	TRBV12-3/TRBV12-4	-	12	TRBJ1-3	TGTGCCAGCAGTCGTTCCGGAAACACCATATATTTT	CASSRSGNTIYF
-	TRBV5-1	TRBD1	16	TRBJ1-4	TGCGCCAGCAGCTGGTCGACAGGGGACGGCGATGAAAAACTGTTTTTT	CASSWSTGDGDEKLFF
-	TRBV28	-	16	TRBJ2-6	TGTGCCAGCAGTTCGTACAGGGACTCTGGGGCCAACGTCCTGACTTTC	CASSSYRDSGANVLTF
-	TRBV19	TRBD2	13	TRBJ2-1	TGTGCCAGTAGTTTAACTAGCGCCTATGAGCAGTTCTTC	CASSLTSAYEQFF
-	TRBV18	TRBD1	15	TRBJ1-2	TGTGCCAGCTCACCAAACCAGGGGGCGACTGCCGGCTACACCTTC	CASSPNQGATAGYTF
-	TRBV2	TRBD1	14	TRBJ1-5	TGTGCCAGCAGTGAACAGGGGGTCAATCAGCCCCAGCATTTT	CASSEQGVNQPQHF
-	TRBV6-1	-	15	TRBJ1-5	TGTGCCAGCAGTGAGGGCCTCGGGGGAAATCAGCCCCAGCATTTT	CASSEGLGGNQPQHF
-	TRBV30	-	14	TRBJ2-2	TGTGCCCGGAGTGTACAGCAGGAAACCGGGGAGCTGTTTTTT	CARSVQQETGELFF
-	TRBV7-8	-	14	TRBJ2-1	TGTGCCAGCAGCTTAGAACCGCCAGGGAATGAGCAGTTCTTC	CASSLEPPGNEQFF
-	TRBV9	TRBD1	13	TRBJ2-1	TGTGCCAGCAGCGTCAGGGGGCGGGACGAGCAGTTCTTC	CASSVRGRDEQFF
-	TRBV28	-	14	TRBJ1-4	TGTGCCAGCAGTCCCCCCGGCTCCCAGGGAAAACTGTTTTTT	CASSPPGSQGKLFF
-	TRBV20-1	-	11	TRBJ1-2	TGCAGTGCTGCAGGGGACTATGGCTACACCTTC	CSAAGDYGYTF
-	TRBV18	TRBD2	18	TRBJ2-1	TGTGCCAGCTCACTGTCCCTAGCGGGGGGGAGCTCCTACAATGAGCAGTTCTTC	CASSLSLAGGSSYNEQFF
few	TRBV7-8	-	15	TRBJ1-2	TGTGCCAGCAGCTTTTCGCTGTCAGCTAACTATGGCTACACCTTC	CASSFSLSANYGYTF
-	TRBV28	TRBD1	15	TRBJ1-2	TGTGCCAGCAGTCTTCCTGGGACAGCCAGGCTTGGCTACACCTTC	CASSLPGTARLGYTF